This TCR beta chain stems from a study of T cell clones after liver transplantation (dated by TCRdb to the late 2010s). For context, the study as a whole: The samples were obtained from ITN030ST, a randomized trial that attempted immunosuppression withdrawal within 2 years after liver transplantation. Until randomization at 12-24 months post-transplant, subjects were given standard immunosuppression, with no induction therapy. Blood samples were taken pre-transplant, pre-randomization before withdrawal, and post-randomization after full withdrawal or failed withdrawal. Donor-reactive T cell clones were identified by TCRbeta sequencing after a pre-transplant mixed lymphocyte reaction and then tracked in post-transplant blood. Of the eight recipients, a few were HCV-positive, while the remaining recipients had been transplanted for non-autoimmune, non-viral indications. Tolerance was defined as complete immunosuppression withdrawal for at least one year with no rise in liver enzymes beyond twice the upper limit of normal. As an antigen-independent comparator for the donor-reactive sequences, third party-reactive TCRbeta sequences from pre-transplant MLRs were identified as well. The study cohort included 8 liver transplant recipients, of whom 3 were classified as tolerant and 5 as non-tolerant. Overall study outcomes, separate from this receptor: Because of small, heterogeneous patient numbers and non-standardized post-transplant time points, the conclusions were only preliminary. Because allograft tissue specimens were not available, migration of donor-reactive T cells into the graft, rather than deletion, may have occurred. Donor-reactive sequences declined more than third party-reactive ones, suggesting partial antigen-specific deletion unrelated to withdrawal success. When repertoire turnover was accounted for, significantly reduced detection of donor-reactive sequences was found in 7 of 8 subjects for CD4 and in 8 of 8 subjects for CD8. In most of the 8 subjects, regardless of tolerance or HCV status, circulating donor-reactive CD4 TCRbeta sequences dropped significantly post-transplant. Low numbers of available donor cells limited the measurable donor-reactive repertoire in a couple of subjects.

High-throughput TCRbeta CDR3 sequencing of frozen genomic DNA was performed by immunoSEQ, including PCR amplification, mapping, bias correction and internal controls. The authors processed their data as follows. Only productive rearrangements were retained, and each unique TCRbeta sequence was defined by its CDR3 nucleotide sequence together with its V and J gene. For classification of a sequence as donor-reactive, at least 5-fold expansion in CFSE-low cells relative to unstimulated pre-transplant cells and a frequency of at least 0.01% were required. Minimum frequency thresholds were set for each subject based on the unstimulated sample with the lowest template count, ensuring at least 90% detection power. Jensen-Shannon divergence between the top 1000 TCRbeta sequences after and before transplant was used to measure repertoire turnover. Two-sided Fisher's exact tests were used to test for changes in how often donor-reactive sequences were detected. This immuneACCESS table, as held by TCRdb, lists in-frame sequences with V and J called but not all clones. Of the missing ones, under half trace to an unresolved V gene in checked studies; the others have no known cause. The V and J calls and the clone size are those of that table, but D and trimming were determined from the DNA. The sample contains under 85,000 clones, roughly 80% of them found a single time. Jointly, the top ten make up approximately 0.77% of the sample.

For CDR1 and CDR2, the germline V gene lists SGDLS and YYNGEE. The CDR3 runs 13 residues from the cysteine to the phenylalanine. The DNA shown is the 39-base CDR3, in frame from base 1. V drops 3 bases and J drops 3 bases, leaving 9 bases in between. Thawed unstimulated PBMCs were stained for CD3, CD4 and CD8 and FACS-sorted into CD3+CD4+ and CD3+CD8+ populations. All 8 studied subjects were randomized to withdrawal of immunosuppression. The Qiagen DNeasy Blood and Tissue Kit was used for isolation of genomic DNA. As regards this clone: Its target antigen remains unknown. Per-nucleotide qualities are absent, and no much larger clonotype sits a single base away.

The sequences come from CD4+ T cells from blood, collected 12 months after liver transplant. This TCR was sampled from a human patient who received a liver transplant. After transplantation, some T cells may belong to the graft donor instead of the recipient. The chain employs TRBV9 and TRBJ2-5, with the D gene too uncertain to name. The CDR3 in this case is CASSAYREETQYF. The DNA reads TGTGCCAGCAGCGCCTACCGAGAAGAGACCCAGTACTTC.